Below are 17 T cell receptor beta chains sequenced from a single sample in a study of neurological immune-mediated disorders. TCRdb itself ran the 5' RACE reads through MiXCR, one entry per CDR3 protein. The sample consists of fewer than 30,000 distinct CDR3 sequences, around 20% of them appearing once. The specimen sequenced was PBMCs. The receptors derive from a woman aged 55-69 years in good health.

The gene calls are TRBV29-1 and TRBJ1-5; tentatively, D is TRBD1 (5 bases). CDR1 and CDR2 (germline): SQVTM, ANQGSEA. V lost 3 bases, J lost 5 bases, and 8 bases lay in between. The CDR3 spans 12 residues. The CDR3 is CSVEGTDQPQHF. In DNA, the CDR3 is TGCAGCGTTGAGGGGACGGATCAGCCCCAGCATTTT.

This clonotype was seen many times. The gene calls are TRBV7-9 and TRBJ1-6; the D is unclear. This CDR3 is 15 amino acids long. Germline V gives CDR1 SEHNR, CDR2 FQNEAQ (reference sequence). The V end was cut by 5 bases, the J end by 7 bases, with 15 bases between. CDR3 sequence: CASSPWGNRNSPLHF. CDR3 nucleotides: TGTGCCAGCAGCCCCTGGGGAAATCGGAATTCACCCCTCCACTTT.

The genes are TRBV4-1 and TRBJ2-1, with 14 bases lining up with TRBD2. This CDR3 has 15 residues. Germline V CDR1 and CDR2: MGHRA, YSYEKL. With V trimmed by 4 bases and J by 6 bases, 2 bases remained unmatched. Written as DNA, the CDR3 is TGCGCCAGCAGCCCAGGACTAGCGGGGGGCAATGAGCAGTTCTTC. It codes for CASSPGLAGGNEQFF.

This clonotype was recorded many times. This chain links TRBV28 with TRBJ1-4, with D unresolved. The germline gives CDR1 MDHEN, CDR2 SYDVKM. The CDR3 extends over 12 amino acids. Here the CDR3 DNA reads TGTGTTACGGGAGGAACTAATGAAAAACTGTTTTTT. Its translation: CVTGGTNEKLFF.

In this sample, this clonotype turned up many times. The chain couples TRBV5-1 to TRBJ1-3, with D possibly TRBD1 on 5 matching bases. V was cut by 7 bases and J by 0 bases, with 11 bases left in between. Germline CDR1 reads SGHRS; CDR2 reads YFSETQ. This CDR3 region has 14 residues. The CDR3 is CASRGTDSGNTIYF. DNA of the CDR3: TGCGCCAGCCGCGGGACGGACTCTGGAAACACCATATATTTT. Drawing the rest from reference TRBV5-1 and TRBJ1-3, the complete variable domain is KAGVTQTPRYLIKTRGQQVTLSCSPISGHRSVSWYQQTPGQGLQFLFEYFSETQRNKGNFPGRFSGRQFSNSRSEMNVSTLELGDSALYLCASRGTDSGNTIYFGEGSWLTVV.

This clonotype was seen at least ten times. CDR3 in amino acids: CASSLQFVGAVYNEQFF. The CDR3 region has the DNA TGTGCCAGCAGCTTACAATTCGTGGGGGCTGTCTACAATGAGCAGTTCTTC. The chain has TRBV7-2 and TRBJ2-1; the D gene is possibly TRBD1 (6 bases). Per the germline V gene, CDR1 is SGHTA and CDR2 is FQGNSA. The CDR3 has 17 amino acids. V lost 2 bases to trimming and J lost 3 bases, with 17 bases between them. The entire variable domain, with the rest obtained from reference TRBV7-2 and TRBJ2-1, is as follows: GAGVSQSPSNKVTEKGKDVELRCDPISGHTALYWYRQSLGQGLEFLIYFQGNSAPDKSGLPSDRFSAERTGGSVSTLTIQRTQQEDSAVYLCASSLQFVGAVYNEQFFGPGTRLTVL.

This clonotype was counted at least ten times. The chain is built from TRBV20-1 and TRBJ2-2, with D possibly matching TRBD2 (5 bases). CDR1 DFQATT and CDR2 SNEGSKA come from the germline V gene (reference sequence). CDR3 length: 14 residues. V lost 0 bases and J 5 bases, leaving 10 bases between the germline ends. DNA of the CDR3: TGCAGTGCTAGAGATCCCGAGGGAACCGGGGAGCTGTTTTTT. It specifies CSARDPEGTGELFF.

This clonotype showed up many times. The chain uses TRBV5-1 and TRBJ2-7; D ambiguous. The CDR3 spans 14 residues. Germline V gene sequence: CDR1 SGHRS, CDR2 YFSETQ. Trimming cost V 4 bases and J 3 bases, with 14 bases left between them. The CDR3 region has the DNA TGCGCCAGCAGCATCAACCCCGGCGGCTACGAGCAGTACTTC. Residues: CASSINPGGYEQYF.

This clonotype has a handful of counts. Just one base apart from a much larger clone, this may be a read error. The rearrangement joins TRBV9 to TRBJ1-5, with 7 bases lining up with TRBD1. The CDR3 is made up of 15 amino acids. The germline gives CDR1 SGDLS, CDR2 YYNGEE. Written as DNA, the CDR3 is TGTGCCGGCAGCCCCCAGGGGACAGCTTATCAGCCCCAGCATTTT. Its protein product is CAGSPQGTAYQPQHF.

V and J are TRBV4-2 and TRBJ2-7; D is unresolved. This CDR3 is 14 amino acids long. Germline V gene data show CDR1 as LGHNA and CDR2 as YNFKEQ. Between the trimmed V and J ends, which lost 8 bases and 2 bases, there was a span of 16 bases. Written as DNA, the CDR3 is TGTGCCAGCCGCCCTACTGACGGAACCTACGAGCAGTACTTC. This codes for CASRPTDGTYEQYF.

Only a few counts were recorded for this clonotype. The chain uses TRBV18 and TRBJ1-1; TRBD1 matches 9 bases. V lost 2 bases to trimming and J lost 6 bases; unmatched junction nucleotides: 4. CDR1 KGHSH and CDR2 LQKENI come from the germline V gene. The CDR3 extends over 14 amino acids. The CDR3 reads CASSPRGTGSEAFF. In nucleotides, the CDR3 is TGTGCCAGCTCACCAAGGGGGACAGGGTCTGAAGCTTTCTTT.

This clonotype was detected many times. The chain combines TRBV20-1 with TRBJ2-4; maybe TRBD1 (6 bases). Deletions cut 5 bases from V and 0 bases from J, with 17 bases between. CDR1 DFQATT and CDR2 SNEGSKA come from the germline V gene (reference sequence). The CDR3 loop spans 16 amino acids. The CDR3 nucleotides are TGCAGTGCTTTCGGAAGGGGGAAACTAGCCAAAAACATTCAGTACTTC. It encodes CSAFGRGKLAKNIQYF.

This clonotype occurred many times. This chain links TRBV6-2 or TRBV6-3 with TRBJ2-5; 11 positions agree with TRBD2. Losses at the gene ends were 5 bases for V and 5 bases for J; bases not matched to a gene: 10. Germline V gene sequence: CDR1 MNHEY, CDR2 SVGEGT. CDR3 length equals 16 residues. CDR3 in DNA: TGTGCCAGCAGTCCCGGCGGGACTAGCGGTCGTGAGACCCAGTACTTC. It encodes CASSPGGTSGRETQYF.

The gene calls are TRBV19 and TRBJ2-1; TRBD1 agrees at 9 bases. CDR1 is LNHDA and CDR2 is SQIVND in the germline V gene (reference sequence). The CDR3 has 16 residues. Trimming cost V 4 bases and J 6 bases; bases outside gene matches: 10. CDR3 nucleotides: TGTGCCAGTAGTACCCTGGGACAGGGAGGAGGCAATGAGCAGTTCTTC. It codes for CASSTLGQGGGNEQFF.

In its sample, this clonotype was seen many times. The gene calls are TRBV6-5 and TRBJ2-5; D gene unclear. Per germline, CDR1 MNHEY and CDR2 SVGAGI. The V gene lost 0 bases and the J gene lost 5 bases, with 4 bases spanning the gap. The CDR3 extends over 12 amino acids. The CDR3 region has the DNA TGTGCCAGCAGTTACTCGGGGGAGACCCAGTACTTC. Its protein is CASSYSGETQYF.

In this sample, this clonotype turned up many times. The gene calls are TRBV5-1 and TRBJ2-5; 8 bases agree with TRBD2. V shed 4 bases, J shed 0 bases, and the junction held 5 bases outside the gene matches. Per germline, CDR1 SGHRS and CDR2 YFSETQ. The CDR3 has 15 amino acids. The CDR3 loop is CASSTGGEYQETQYF. The DNA for the CDR3 is TGCGCCAGCAGCACGGGGGGGGAGTACCAAGAGACCCAGTACTTC.

This clonotype was seen repeatedly, ten times or more. The chain carries TRBV7-3 and TRBJ2-1; 16 bases agree with TRBD2. Trimming cost V 4 bases and J 5 bases; bases outside gene matches: 5. The CDR3 loop spans 17 amino acids. CDR1 is SGHTA, CDR2 FQGTGA, per germline. CDR3 residues: CASSSTGLAGGDNEQFF. The CDR3 coding sequence is TGTGCCAGCAGCTCCACGGGACTAGCGGGGGGGGACAATGAGCAGTTCTTC.